Detailed here is one T cell receptor (beta chain). The data belong to a study of cytomegalovirus exposure and HLA in healthy donors. The primer mix had 60 Vbeta and 13 Jbeta primers. TCRdb's copy holds only in-frame clones and misses some; the assay was immunoSEQ multiplex PCR. Here the sample table reports 170,000 or so clones. This TCR was sampled from a man under 40 in good health and CMV-seronegative. The sample was PBMCs.

The CDR3 DNA reads as TGTGCCAGCTCACCTCCCGCAGATACGCAGTATTTT. This gives the protein CASSPPADTQYF. This chain links TRBV18 with TRBJ2-3; no definite D call. This CDR3 contains 12 residues. Germline V gene data show CDR1 as KGHSH and CDR2 as LQKENI. Trimming pared 3 bases from V and 4 bases from J, leaving 5 bases between. The full variable domain, its missing parts supplied by reference TRBV18 and TRBJ2-3, is NAGVMQNPRHLVRRRGQEARLRCSPMKGHSHVYWYRQLPEEGLKFMVYLQKENIIDESGMPKERFSAEFPKEGPSILRIQQVVRGDSAAYFCASSPPADTQYFGPGTRLTVL.